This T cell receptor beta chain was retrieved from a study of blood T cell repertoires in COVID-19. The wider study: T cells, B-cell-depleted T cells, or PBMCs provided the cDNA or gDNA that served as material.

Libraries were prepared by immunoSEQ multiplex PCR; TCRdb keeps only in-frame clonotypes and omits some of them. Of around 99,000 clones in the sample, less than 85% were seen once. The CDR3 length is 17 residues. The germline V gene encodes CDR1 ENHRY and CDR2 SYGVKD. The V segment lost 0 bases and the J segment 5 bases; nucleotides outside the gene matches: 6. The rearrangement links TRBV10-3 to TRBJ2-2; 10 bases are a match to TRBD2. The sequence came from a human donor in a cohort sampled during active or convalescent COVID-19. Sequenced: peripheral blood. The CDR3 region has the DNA TGTGCCATCAGTGAGTCGAGTTCTAGCGGGAGTACCGGGGAGCTGTTTTTT. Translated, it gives CAISESSSSGSTGELFF.